These 5 T cell receptor beta chains originate from one sample sequenced in a study of preoperative IRX-2 immunotherapy in early breast cancer (dated by TCRdb to between 2019 and 2020). The sample's treatment or condition label, in plain terms: preoperative locoregional IRX-2 cytokine immunotherapy. The library was made by the immunoSEQ multiplex PCR assay. The clones in this table, taken by TCRdb from immuneACCESS, are in-frame only. Not every clone is retained; where verified, under half of the shortfall comes from an unresolved V gene, and the cause of the rest is unknown. In all, the sample holds around 10,000 clones, and over 75% of those were seen once. The ten most abundant clones make up less than 6.5% of the sample. The sample consisted of lymph node tissue, taken before IRX-2 immunotherapy. The source of these receptors is a human donor with breast cancer.

The CDR3 here is CASSSRTSGSDTQYF. DNA for the CDR3: TGTGCCAGCAGCTCGAGGACTAGCGGGAGTGATACGCAGTATTTT. V usage is TRBV11-3 and J usage is TRBJ2-3, with 13 bases that match TRBD2. V dropped 4 bases and J dropped 6; count of bases not matched to a gene: 4. The germline V gene encodes CDR1 SGHNT and CDR2 YENEEA. The CDR3 is made up of 15 amino acids.

V is TRBV19 and J is TRBJ1-1; D is perhaps TRBD1 (5 bases). The CDR3 extends over 14 amino acids. Germline CDR1 reads LNHDA; CDR2 reads SQIVND (reference sequence). The V gene lost 10 bases and the J gene lost 1 base, with 16 bases spanning the gap. The CDR3 nucleotides read TGTGCCACGAAACCGGGACCAAGGAACACTGAAGCTTTCTTT. Protein sequence: CATKPGPRNTEAFF.

The chain links TRBV28 to TRBJ2-1; 8 bases map to TRBD2. Germline V gene data show CDR1 as MDHEN and CDR2 as SYDVKM. J was trimmed by 9 bases and V by 4 bases; bases with no gene match: 14. The CDR3 totals 16 residues. CDR3 DNA: TGTGCCAGCAGTTCTTCCGGGACTAGACTAGGGGGTGAGCAGTTCTTC. This codes for CASSSSGTRLGGEQFF.

The V call is TRBV5-1, the J call TRBJ1-1; D might be TRBD1 (6 bases). There are 14 residues in the CDR3. Germline loops: CDR1 SGHRS, CDR2 YFSETQ. The ends were cut back, 4 bases at V and 5 bases at J, with 15 bases in the middle. CDR3 bases: TGCGCCAGCAGCCCGGGGACAATGGGTACTGAAGCTTTCTTT. It specifies CASSPGTMGTEAFF.

This clone was found a few times. The gene calls are TRBV19 and TRBJ2-6, with unresolved D. Germline CDR1 LNHDA, CDR2 SQIVND (reference sequence). The V gene lost 7 bases and the J gene lost 0 bases, with 10 bases spanning the gap. This CDR3 is built from 15 residues. CDR3 sequence: CASTLGISGANVLTF. The CDR3 coding sequence is TGTGCCAGTACCTTAGGGATCTCTGGGGCCAACGTCCTGACTTTC.